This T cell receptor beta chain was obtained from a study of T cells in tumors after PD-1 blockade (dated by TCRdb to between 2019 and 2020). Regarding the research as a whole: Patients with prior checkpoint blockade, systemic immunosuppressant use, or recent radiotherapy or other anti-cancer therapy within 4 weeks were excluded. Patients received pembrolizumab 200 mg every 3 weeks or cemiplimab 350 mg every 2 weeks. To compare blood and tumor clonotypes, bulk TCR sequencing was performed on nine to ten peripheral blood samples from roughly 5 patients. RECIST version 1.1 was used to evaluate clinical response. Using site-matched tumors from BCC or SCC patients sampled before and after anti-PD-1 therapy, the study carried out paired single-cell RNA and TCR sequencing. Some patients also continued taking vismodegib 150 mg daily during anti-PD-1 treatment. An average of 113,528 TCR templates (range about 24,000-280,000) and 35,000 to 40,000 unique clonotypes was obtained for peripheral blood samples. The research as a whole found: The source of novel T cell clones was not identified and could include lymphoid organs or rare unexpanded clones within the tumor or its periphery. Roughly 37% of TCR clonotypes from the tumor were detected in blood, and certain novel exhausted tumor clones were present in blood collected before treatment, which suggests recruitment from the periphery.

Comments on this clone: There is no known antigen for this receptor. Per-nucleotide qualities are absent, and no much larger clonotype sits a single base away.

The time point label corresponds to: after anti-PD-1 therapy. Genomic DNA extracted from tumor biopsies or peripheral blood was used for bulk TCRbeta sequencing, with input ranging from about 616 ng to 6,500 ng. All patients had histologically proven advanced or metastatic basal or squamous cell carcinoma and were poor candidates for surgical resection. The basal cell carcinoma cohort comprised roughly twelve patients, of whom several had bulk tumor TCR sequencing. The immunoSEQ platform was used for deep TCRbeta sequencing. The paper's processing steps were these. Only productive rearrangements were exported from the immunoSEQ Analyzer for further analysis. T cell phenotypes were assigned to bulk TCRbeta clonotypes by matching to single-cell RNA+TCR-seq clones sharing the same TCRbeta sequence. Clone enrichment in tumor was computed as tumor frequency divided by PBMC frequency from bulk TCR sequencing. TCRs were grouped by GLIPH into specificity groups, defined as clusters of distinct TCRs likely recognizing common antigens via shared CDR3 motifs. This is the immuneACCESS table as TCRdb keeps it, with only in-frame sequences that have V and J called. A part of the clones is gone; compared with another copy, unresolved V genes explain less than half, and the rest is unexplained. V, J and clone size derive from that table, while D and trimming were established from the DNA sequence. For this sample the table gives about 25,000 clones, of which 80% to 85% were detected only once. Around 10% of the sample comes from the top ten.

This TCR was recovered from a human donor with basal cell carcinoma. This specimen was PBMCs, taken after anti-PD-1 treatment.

The nucleotide sequence is given as TGTGCCAGCAGCGGCGCGGAGGGCTATGGCTACACCTTC. This is translated as CASSGAEGYGYTF. The chain links TRBV9 with TRBJ1-2; the D gene assignment is ambiguous. Sequences SGDLS (CDR1) and YYNGEE (CDR2) are obtained from the germline V gene. The trim is 3 bases for V and 4 bases for J, with a gap of 10 bases between the germline ends. Spanning cysteine to phenylalanine, the CDR3 consists of 13 amino acids. Only CDR3 DNA remains: 39 bases, in frame from the first base. Reference TRBV9 and TRBJ1-2 proteins supply the regions before and after the CDR3; the full variable domain is: DSGVTQTPKHLITATGQRVTLRCSPRSGDLSVYWYQQSLDQGLQFLIQYYNGEERAKGNILERFSAQQFPDLHSELNLSSLELGDSALYFCASSGAEGYGYTFGSGTRLTVV.